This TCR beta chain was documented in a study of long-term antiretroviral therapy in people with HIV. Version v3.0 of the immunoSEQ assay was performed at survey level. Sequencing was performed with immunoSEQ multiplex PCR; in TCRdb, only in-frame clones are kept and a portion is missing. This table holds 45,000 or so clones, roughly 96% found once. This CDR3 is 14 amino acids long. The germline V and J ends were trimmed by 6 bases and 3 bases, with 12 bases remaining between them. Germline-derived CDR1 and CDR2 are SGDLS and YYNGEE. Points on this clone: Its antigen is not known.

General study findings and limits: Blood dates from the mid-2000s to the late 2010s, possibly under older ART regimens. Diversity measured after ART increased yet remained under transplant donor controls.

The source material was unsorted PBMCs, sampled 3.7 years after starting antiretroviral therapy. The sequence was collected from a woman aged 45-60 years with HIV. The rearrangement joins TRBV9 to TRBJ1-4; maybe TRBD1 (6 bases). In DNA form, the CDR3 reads TGTGCCAGCAATTCGGGGGGCCCTAATGAAAAACTGTTTTTT. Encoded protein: CASNSGGPNEKLFF.